A few counts support the clone carrying this T cell receptor beta chain. Its target is unknown. TCRalpha and TCRbeta libraries used 5'RACE with constant-segment primers and UMIs. TCRdb reanalysed the 5' RACE reads using MiXCR and keeps one entry per CDR3 protein. This table holds 350,000 to 500,000 distinct CDR3 sequences, around 22% found once. These data originate in a study of T-cell memory formation after mild COVID-19. Study at large: Clusters of TCRs were largely donor specific. General study points: Pre-infection memory held some responding clones, suggesting pre-existing cross-reactive T cells responded. The study found balanced CD4/CD8 in clones contracting day 15 to 85 and a CD4+ lean in later expanders.

Germline loops: CDR1 SEHNR, CDR2 FQNEAQ (reference sequence). CDR3 length equals 14 residues. Deletions cut 5 bases from V and 5 bases from J, with 13 bases between. This sequence originates from an adult woman who had mild COVID-19 (a few samples of this study predate the infection). Cell type and time point are not known. This rearrangement joins TRBV7-9 to TRBJ1-5, with a weak D call TRBD1 (6 bases). Sequenced material: PBMCs or a T cell subset sorted from them (not recorded which). In DNA, the CDR3 is TGTGCCAGCAGCCGAGGACAGCCGGATCAGCCCCAGCATTTT. It specifies CASSRGQPDQPQHF.